Listed here is a single TCR beta chain. No antigen is known for it. This sample stems from a study of cytomegalovirus exposure and HLA in healthy donors. Study observations and caveats: Analysis performed later found over 15,000 TCR beta sequences associated with HLA alleles at 0.05 false discovery rate. TCR beta chains numbering more than 150 were designated cytomegalovirus-associated. An assumption of roughly uniform sequencing depth across donors underlay the presence/absence analyses.

The PCR was carried out with 60 Vbeta primers and 13 Jbeta primers. Sequencing used immunoSEQ multiplex PCR; TCRdb keeps in-frame clones, though not all of them. The sample includes approximately 100,000 clones, 70% of them seen just once. Germline CDR1 SGHRS, CDR2 YFSETQ. CDR3 size: 15 residues. V lost 0 bases and J 4 bases, leaving 12 bases between the germline ends. V and J are TRBV5-1 and TRBJ2-3, with D possibly TRBD1 on 5 matching bases. The receptor's source is a man aged 35 to 55 in good health and CMV-seropositive. Sequenced input: PBMCs. The CDR3 sequence is CASSLDFRVADTQYF. The CDR3 coding sequence is TGCGCCAGCAGCTTGGATTTCAGGGTCGCAGATACGCAGTATTTT.